The clone carrying this TCR beta chain was detected only a few times. Random hexamers were used to reverse transcribe an amount of roughly 0.5 to 1 ug RNA. TCRdb fed the immunoSEQ multiplex PCR reads into MiXCR, producing one record per CDR3 protein. The repertoire holds under 150,000 distinct CDR3 sequences, with nearly 97% as singletons. This CDR3 is built from 13 residues. CDR1 is MGHDK and CDR2 is SYGVNS in the germline V gene. The V end was cut by 2 bases, the J end by 5 bases, with 9 bases between. The record originates from a study of CD8 T cells in Susac syndrome. The sample taken for sequencing was CD4+ T cells from PBMCs. The V gene is TRBV25-1, the J gene TRBJ1-2; D perhaps matches TRBD1 (5 bases). The sequence derives from a human donor with Susac syndrome. For the CDR3, the DNA is TGTGCCAGCAGTGAACTCGGGACTTATGGCTACACCTTC. It yields the protein CASSELGTYGYTF.